One and the same sample provided the 22 T cell receptor beta chains below, sequenced in a study of T cell changes during pregnancy in multiple sclerosis. Method: immunoSEQ multiplex PCR; TCRdb's copy keeps in-frame clones and lacks some. The profile shows roughly 45,000 clones, 85% to 95% of them singletons. Specimen: CD8+ T cells from peripheral blood mononuclear cells, collected in the first trimester of pregnancy. The receptors were gathered from a female donor with multiple sclerosis, enrolled in a pregnancy study.

The J gene is TRBJ2-1, the V gene TRBV19; D unresolved. CDR1 and CDR2 from the germline V gene are LNHDA and SQIVND (reference sequence). Trimming pared 4 bases from V and 1 base from J, leaving 8 bases between. The CDR3 is made up of 14 amino acids. In nucleotides, the CDR3 is TGTGCCAGTAGTAACAGCTTGTCCTACAATGAGCAGTTCTTC. Translation: CASSNSLSYNEQFF.

The chain carries TRBV5-1 and TRBJ2-7, with 7 bases lining up with TRBD2. The CDR3 length is 14 residues. With 2 bases clipped from V and 2 bases from J, the junction kept 4 bases outside the gene matches. Germline CDR1 and CDR2: SGHRS and YFSETQ. The CDR3: CASSLAAGAYEQYF. In nucleotides, the CDR3 is TGCGCCAGCAGCTTAGCGGCGGGAGCCTACGAGCAGTACTTC.

The chain recombines TRBV7-9 with TRBJ1-5; no clear D. V dropped 3 bases and J dropped 1 base, with 19 bases sitting between them. Germline CDR1 SEHNR, CDR2 FQNEAQ (reference sequence). The CDR3 sequence is 18 residues long. In DNA form, the CDR3 reads TGTGCCAGCAGCTTGTCGGCAGGAACGGGATTCAGCAATCAGCCCCAGCATTTT. It yields the protein CASSLSAGTGFSNQPQHF.

The V call is TRBV27, the J call TRBJ2-1, with 7 bases identical to TRBD1. The germline CDR1 and CDR2 sequences are MNHEY and SMNVEV (reference sequence). The CDR3 covers 19 residues. Unmatched junction bases numbered 16, after V lost 1 base and J lost 4 bases. In DNA form, the CDR3 reads TGTGCCAGCAGTTTATGGTTTCGACAGGGATCCCCTCTTTACAATGAGCAGTTCTTC. It is translated as CASSLWFRQGSPLYNEQFF.

This clone was picked up a small number of times. The rearrangement uses TRBV5-1 and TRBJ1-1; 12 nucleotides match TRBD1. CDR3 length: 15 residues. J gave up 5 bases and V 4 bases, and 6 bases lay outside the gene matches. Germline V gives CDR1 SGHRS, CDR2 YFSETQ. The CDR3 loop is CASSLGQGARTEAFF. CDR3 DNA sequence: TGCGCCAGCAGCCTGGGACAGGGGGCGCGTACTGAAGCTTTCTTT.

This clone was seen only a few times. The gene calls are TRBV2 and TRBJ1-1; 7 nucleotides agree with TRBD1. V dropped 0 bases and J dropped 5; count of bases not matched to a gene: 3. The CDR3 spans 14 residues. Germline values: CDR1 SNHLY, CDR2 FYNNEI. CDR3 bases: TGTGCCAGCAGTGAAGCGGCAGGGGGAACTGAAGCTTTCTTT. It yields the protein CASSEAAGGTEAFF.

This chain joins TRBV6-6 and TRBJ2-7; 8 bases map to TRBD2. This CDR3 is built from 15 residues. Germline values: CDR1 MNHNY, CDR2 SVGAGI (reference sequence). With 6 bases clipped from V and 2 bases from J, the junction kept 9 bases outside the gene matches. DNA for the CDR3: TGTGCCAGCAGCCCCCCGGGGGGGGCTCCCTACGAGCAGTACTTC. Protein: CASSPPGGAPYEQYF.

The chain combines TRBV5-1 with TRBJ1-2, with TRBD1 matching 9 bases. The CDR3 covers 15 residues. Germline CDR1 is SGHRS and CDR2 is YFSETQ. Trimming removed 4 bases from V and 6 bases from J; junction bases left unmatched: 10. CDR3: CASSVRQGGIDGYTF. The CDR3 bases are TGCGCCAGCAGCGTTCGACAGGGGGGAATAGATGGCTACACCTTC.

The V gene is TRBV6-8, the J gene TRBJ2-7; 10 bases agree with TRBD1. CDR1 is MNHGY, CDR2 SAAAGT, per germline. The V segment lost 2 bases and the J segment 1 base; nucleotides outside the gene matches: 5. There are 16 residues in the CDR3. The CDR3 DNA reads TGTGCCAGCAGTTACGGGACAGGGGATAGGTCCTACGAGCAGTACTTC. It is translated as CASSYGTGDRSYEQYF.

The V call is TRBV19, the J call TRBJ1-5, with D perhaps TRBD1 (5 bases). CDR3 length: 15 amino acids. Germline-derived CDR1 and CDR2 are LNHDA and SQIVND (reference sequence). V lost 11 bases and J 3 bases, leaving 20 bases between the germline ends. This CDR3 is CASTEGTINNQPQHF. CDR3 nucleotides: TGTGCCTCCACCGAGGGGACTATTAACAATCAGCCCCAGCATTTT. The full variable domain, rest sourced from reference TRBV19 and TRBJ1-5, is DGGITQSPKYLFRKEGQNVTLSCEQNLNHDAMYWYRQDPGQGLRLIYYSQIVNDFQKGDIAEGYSVSREKKESFPLTVTSAQKNPTAFYLCASTEGTINNQPQHFGDGTRLSIL.

This clone was observed a single time. The J gene is TRBJ2-3, the V gene TRBV9; weak D call: TRBD1 (6 bases). Germline values: CDR1 SGDLS, CDR2 YYNGEE. V lost 0 bases and J lost 0, with 11 bases in between. The CDR3 spans 16 residues. The CDR3 region has the DNA TGTGCCAGCAGCGTAGTTGGTCAGGGGAGCACAGATACGCAGTATTTT. This translates into CASSVVGQGSTDTQYF.

CDR3 in DNA: TGTGCCAGCAGCTTTTCCAGGGGGAGCTCCTACAATGAGCAGTTCTTC. Encoded protein: CASSFSRGSSYNEQFF. The chain joins TRBV7-6 to TRBJ2-1; 7 nucleotides match TRBD1. There are 16 residues in the CDR3. Trimming removed 3 bases from V and 0 bases from J; junction bases left unmatched: 5. The germline V gene has CDR1 SGHVS and CDR2 FNYEAQ.

The chain recombines TRBV27 with TRBJ2-1, with 9 positions matching TRBD1. CDR1 is MNHEY, CDR2 SMNVEV, per germline (reference sequence). The length of the CDR3 is 16 residues. V shed 5 bases, J shed 4 bases, and the junction held 9 bases outside the gene matches. Here the CDR3 reads CASSPRQGERYNEQFF. CDR3 coding DNA: TGTGCCAGCAGTCCCAGACAGGGGGAACGATACAATGAGCAGTTCTTC.

The genes are TRBV4-1 and TRBJ2-1; possibly TRBD1 for D (5 bases). CDR1 is MGHRA and CDR2 is YSYEKL in the germline V gene. V lost 1 base and J lost 5, with 18 bases in between. CDR3 size: 17 residues. The CDR3 nucleotides read TGCGCCAGCAGCCAAGCGCCCGGCAGGGAACCCAACAATGAGCAGTTCTTC. Its protein product is CASSQAPGREPNNEQFF.

The chain combines TRBV7-9 with TRBJ1-2, with 8 nucleotides matching TRBD1. The V gene end was trimmed by 2 bases and the J gene end by 4 bases; junction bases not matched to a gene: 3. From germline, CDR1 is SEHNR and CDR2 FQNEAQ (reference sequence). The CDR3 totals 14 residues. DNA of the CDR3: TGTGCCAGCAGCTTAACAGGGGGGGCCTATGGCTACACCTTC. Residues: CASSLTGGAYGYTF.

This sequence joins TRBV5-1 and TRBJ1-1; 9 nucleotides line up with TRBD1. The CDR3 covers 15 residues. V shed 0 bases, J shed 4 bases, and the junction held 4 bases outside the gene matches. Germline V gene data show CDR1 as SGHRS and CDR2 as YFSETQ. The CDR3 DNA reads as TGCGCCAGCAGCTTGGCAGGACAGGGGATCACTGAAGCTTTCTTT. It codes for CASSLAGQGITEAFF.

The J gene is TRBJ2-3, the V gene TRBV9, with a possible D match to TRBD2 (5 bases). CDR3 length: 14 amino acids. Trimming removed 2 bases at V and 2 bases at J, with 9 bases between. Germline V CDR1 and CDR2: SGDLS, YYNGEE. The DNA of the CDR3 is TGTGCCAGCAGCGTCGGACTCGACACAGATACGCAGTATTTT. Encoded protein: CASSVGLDTDTQYF.

In its sample, this clone was seen once. The chain carries TRBV27 and TRBJ2-1; TRBD2 agrees at 9 bases. Germline trimming cut 4 bases from V and 7 bases from J; bases unmatched to any gene: 5. The CDR3 has 14 residues. Germline CDR1 MNHEY, CDR2 SMNVEV (reference sequence). The CDR3 here is CASSSLAGTNEQFF. In DNA, the CDR3 is TGTGCCAGCAGTTCTCTAGCGGGAACAAATGAGCAGTTCTTC.

The chain joins TRBV28 to TRBJ2-1; 8 nucleotides match TRBD2. The CDR3 runs to 15 residues. J gave up 7 bases and V 7 bases, and 12 bases lay outside the gene matches. Germline V gene data show CDR1 as MDHEN and CDR2 as SYDVKM. CDR3 residues: CASTHRGTSGNEQFF. The CDR3 coding sequence is TGTGCCAGCACTCACCGGGGCACTAGCGGTAATGAGCAGTTCTTC.

The rearrangement joins TRBV27 to TRBJ1-2; 8 positions match TRBD1. This CDR3 contains 18 residues. The germline V gene has CDR1 MNHEY and CDR2 SMNVEV (reference sequence). The V segment lost 6 bases and the J segment 2 bases; nucleotides outside the gene matches: 17. The CDR3 DNA reads as TGTGCCAGCAGACCCCTACCGGGACAGGAGGTTTGGAACTATGGCTACACCTTC. Translation gives CASRPLPGQEVWNYGYTF.

The CDR3 sequence is CASSPGRGYEQYF. Here the CDR3 DNA reads TGTGCCAGCAGTCCAGGAAGGGGCTACGAGCAGTACTTC. The chain joins TRBV27 to TRBJ2-7; D is possibly TRBD1 (5 bases). CDR3 size: 13 residues. Germline V gene lookup returns CDR1 MNHEY and CDR2 SMNVEV (reference sequence). Trimming pared 5 bases from V and 3 bases from J, leaving 11 bases between.

The chain has TRBV28 and TRBJ2-7, with 8 bases lining up with TRBD1. The CDR3 is 14 amino acids. With 3 bases clipped from V and 1 base from J, the junction kept 2 bases outside the gene matches. CDR1 and CDR2 from the germline V gene are MDHEN and SYDVKM. The CDR3, as DNA: TGTGCCAGCAGTTTCCGGGACAGGTCCTACGAGCAGTACTTC. Protein: CASSFRDRSYEQYF.